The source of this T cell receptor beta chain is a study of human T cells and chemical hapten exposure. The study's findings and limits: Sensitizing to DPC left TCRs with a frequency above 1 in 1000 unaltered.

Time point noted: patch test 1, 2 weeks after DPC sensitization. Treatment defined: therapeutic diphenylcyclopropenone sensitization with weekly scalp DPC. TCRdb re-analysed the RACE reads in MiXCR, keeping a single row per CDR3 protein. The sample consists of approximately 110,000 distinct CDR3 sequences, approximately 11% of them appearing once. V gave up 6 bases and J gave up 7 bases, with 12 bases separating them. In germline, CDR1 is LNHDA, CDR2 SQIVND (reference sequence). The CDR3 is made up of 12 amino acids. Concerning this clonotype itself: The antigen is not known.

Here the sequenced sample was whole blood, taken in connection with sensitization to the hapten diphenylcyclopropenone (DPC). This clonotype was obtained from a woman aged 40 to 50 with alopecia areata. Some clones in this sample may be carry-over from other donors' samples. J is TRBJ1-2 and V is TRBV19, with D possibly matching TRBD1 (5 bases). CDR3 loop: CASRSLGPGYTF. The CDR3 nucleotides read TGTGCCAGTAGGAGTCTGGGGCCTGGCTACACCTTC.